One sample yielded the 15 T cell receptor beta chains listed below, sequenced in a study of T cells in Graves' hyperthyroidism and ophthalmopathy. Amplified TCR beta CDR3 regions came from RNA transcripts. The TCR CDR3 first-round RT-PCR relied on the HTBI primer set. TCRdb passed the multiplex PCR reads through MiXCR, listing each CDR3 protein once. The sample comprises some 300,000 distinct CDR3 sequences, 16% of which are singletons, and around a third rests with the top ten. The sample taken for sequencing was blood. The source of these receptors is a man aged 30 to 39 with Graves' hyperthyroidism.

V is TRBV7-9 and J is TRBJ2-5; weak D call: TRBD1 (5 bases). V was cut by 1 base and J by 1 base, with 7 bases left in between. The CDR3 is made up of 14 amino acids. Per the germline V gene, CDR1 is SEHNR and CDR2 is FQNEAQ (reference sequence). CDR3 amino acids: CASSLEGAQETQYF. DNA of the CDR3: TGTGCCAGCAGCTTAGAAGGGGCCCAAGAGACCCAGTACTTC. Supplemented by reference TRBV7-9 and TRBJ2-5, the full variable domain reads DTGVSQNPRHKITKRGQNVTFRCDPISEHNRLYWYRQTLGQGPEFLTYFQNEAQLEKSRLLSDRFSAERPKGSFSTLEIQRTEQGDSAMYLCASSLEGAQETQYFGPGTRLLVL.

The chain's CDR3 is CASSEAGLMNTEAFF. The CDR3 nucleotides read TGTGCCAGCAGTGAGGCAGGCTTAATGAACACTGAAGCTTTCTTT. The rearrangement links TRBV25-1 to TRBJ1-1; D uncertain. The CDR3 is 15 amino acids. Germline V gene lookup returns CDR1 MGHDK and CDR2 SYGVNS. V gave up 3 bases and J gave up 0 bases, with 11 bases separating them.

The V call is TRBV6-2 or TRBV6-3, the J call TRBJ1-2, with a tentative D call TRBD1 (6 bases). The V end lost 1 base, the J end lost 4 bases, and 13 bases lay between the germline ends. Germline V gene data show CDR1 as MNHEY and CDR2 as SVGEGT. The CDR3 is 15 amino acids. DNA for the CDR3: TGTGCCAGCAGTTACTGGGGGCAGGGGACCTATGGCTACACCTTC. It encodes CASSYWGQGTYGYTF.

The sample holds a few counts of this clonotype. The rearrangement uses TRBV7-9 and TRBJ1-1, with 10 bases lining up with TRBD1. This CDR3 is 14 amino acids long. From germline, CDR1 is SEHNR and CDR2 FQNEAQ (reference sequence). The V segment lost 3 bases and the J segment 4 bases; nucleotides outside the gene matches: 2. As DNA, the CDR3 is TGTGCCAGCAGCTTGGACAGGGGGGTCACTGAAGCTTTCTTT. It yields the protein CASSLDRGVTEAFF.

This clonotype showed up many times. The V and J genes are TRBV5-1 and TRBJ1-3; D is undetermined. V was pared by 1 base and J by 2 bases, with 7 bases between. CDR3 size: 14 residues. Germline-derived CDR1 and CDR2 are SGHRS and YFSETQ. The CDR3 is CASSLWGPGNTIYF. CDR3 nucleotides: TGCGCCAGCAGCTTGTGGGGTCCTGGAAACACCATATATTTT.

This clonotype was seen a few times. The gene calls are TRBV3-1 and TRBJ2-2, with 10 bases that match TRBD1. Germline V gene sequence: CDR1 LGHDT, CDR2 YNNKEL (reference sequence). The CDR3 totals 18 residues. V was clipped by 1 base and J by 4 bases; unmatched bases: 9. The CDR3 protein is CASSQGLTGGSITGELFF. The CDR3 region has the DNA TGTGCCAGCAGCCAAGGACTGACAGGGGGCAGTATCACCGGGGAGCTGTTTTTT.

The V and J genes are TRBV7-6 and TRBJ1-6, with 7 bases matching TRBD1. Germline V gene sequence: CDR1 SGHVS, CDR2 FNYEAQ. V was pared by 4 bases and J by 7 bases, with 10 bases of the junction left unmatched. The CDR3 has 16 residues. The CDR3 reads CASSSLPTGMNSPLHF. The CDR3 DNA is TGTGCCAGCAGCTCCCTACCGACAGGGATGAATTCACCCCTCCACTTT. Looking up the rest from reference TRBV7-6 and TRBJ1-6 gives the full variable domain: GAGVSQSPRYKVTKRGQDVALRCDPISGHVSLYWYRQALGQGPEFLTYFNYEAQQDKSGLPNDRFSAERPEGSISTLTIQRTEQRDSAMYRCASSSLPTGMNSPLHFGNGTRLTVT.

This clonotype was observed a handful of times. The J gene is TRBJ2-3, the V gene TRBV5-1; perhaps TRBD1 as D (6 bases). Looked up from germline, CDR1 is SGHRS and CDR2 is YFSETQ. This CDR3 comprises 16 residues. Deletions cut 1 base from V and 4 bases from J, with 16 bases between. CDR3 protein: CASSLYSTGIADTQYF. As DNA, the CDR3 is TGCGCCAGCAGCTTGTATTCCACAGGGATCGCAGATACGCAGTATTTT.

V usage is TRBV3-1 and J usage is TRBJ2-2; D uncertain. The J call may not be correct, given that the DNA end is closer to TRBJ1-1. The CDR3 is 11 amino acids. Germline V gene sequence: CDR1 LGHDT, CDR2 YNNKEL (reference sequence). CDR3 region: CASSQEGGAFF. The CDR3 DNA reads TGTGCCAGCAGCCAAGAGGGAGGAGCTTTCTTT.

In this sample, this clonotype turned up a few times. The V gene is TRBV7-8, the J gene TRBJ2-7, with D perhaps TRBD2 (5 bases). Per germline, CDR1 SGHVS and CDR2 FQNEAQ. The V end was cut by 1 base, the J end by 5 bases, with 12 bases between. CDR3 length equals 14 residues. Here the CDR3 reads CASSLEARAHEQYF. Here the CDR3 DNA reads TGTGCCAGCAGCTTAGAAGCGCGGGCCCACGAGCAGTACTTC.

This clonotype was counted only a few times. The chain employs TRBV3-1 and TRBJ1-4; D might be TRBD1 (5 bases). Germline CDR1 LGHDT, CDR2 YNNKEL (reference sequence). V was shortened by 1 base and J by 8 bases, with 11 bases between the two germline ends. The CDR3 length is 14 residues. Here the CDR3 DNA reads TGTGCCAGCAGCCAAGGGTCAAGGACAGAAAAACTGTTTTTT. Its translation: CASSQGSRTEKLFF.

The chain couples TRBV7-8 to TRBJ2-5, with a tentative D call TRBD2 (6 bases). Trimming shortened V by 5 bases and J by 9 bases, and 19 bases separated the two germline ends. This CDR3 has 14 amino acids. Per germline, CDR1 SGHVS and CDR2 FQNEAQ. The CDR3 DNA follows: TGTGCCAGCAGCCTAACTTTTAGGGGAGGAGCCCAGTACTTC. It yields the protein CASSLTFRGGAQYF.

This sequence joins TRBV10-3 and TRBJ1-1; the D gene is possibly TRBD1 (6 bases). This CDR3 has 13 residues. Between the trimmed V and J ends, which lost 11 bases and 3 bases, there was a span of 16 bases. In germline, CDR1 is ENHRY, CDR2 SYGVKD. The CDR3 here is CAGQGNWDTEAFF. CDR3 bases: TGTGCCGGGCAGGGGAATTGGGACACTGAAGCTTTCTTT.

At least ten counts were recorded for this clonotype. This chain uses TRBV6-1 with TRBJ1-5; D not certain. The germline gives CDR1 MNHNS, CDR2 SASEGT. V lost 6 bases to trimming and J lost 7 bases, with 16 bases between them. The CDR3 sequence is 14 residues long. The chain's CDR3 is CASRALGFVQPQHF. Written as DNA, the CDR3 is TGTGCCAGCAGGGCCCTGGGATTTGTACAGCCCCAGCATTTT.

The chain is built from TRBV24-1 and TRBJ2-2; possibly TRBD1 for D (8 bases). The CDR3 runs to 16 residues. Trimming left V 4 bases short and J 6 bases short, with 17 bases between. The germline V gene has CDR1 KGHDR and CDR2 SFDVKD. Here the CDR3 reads CATSEPGQGGAGELFF. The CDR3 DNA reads TGTGCCACCAGTGAACCCGGACAGGGAGGGGCCGGGGAGCTGTTTTTT.